The entry below describes one TCR beta chain. It has no known antigen specificity. It has no much larger one-base neighbor in the sample; base qualities were not kept. Using the deep immunoSEQ assay, TCR CDR3 regions were amplified from genomic DNA by multiplex PCR. Genomic DNA extracted from each cell subset was distributed evenly over all wells of several immunoSEQ 96-well plates, and each plate served as one replicate. For sorted subsets, around 200 ng genomic DNA, equal to 25,000 to 35,000 T cell genomes, was loaded into each replicate PCR. Purified libraries were measured with a Qubit 3.0 fluorometer, size-checked on a Bioanalyzer 2100, and measured again with the KAPA Library Quantification kit. A separate single-read 150-cycle Illumina NextSeq 550 flow cell was used to sequence each immunoSEQ 96-well plate. From the authors' description of their analysis: Because the immunoSEQ output held only junctional sequences and lacked quality scores, the filtering could not match the filtering applied to full-length reads. Sequences were annotated with PyIR, a Python wrapper for IgBLAST v1.9, and V/J genes and CDR3 were assigned using IMGT germline references. Reads were filtered out if the reads had weak V/J assignments (E-value above 1e-6), no CDR3, stop codons, out-of-frame junctions, or ambiguous translated residues. A V3J clonotype was defined by an identical inferred V gene, J gene, and CDR3 amino acid sequence. Percentage overlap between repertoires was computed as shared unique clonotypes divided by the size of the smaller repertoire. Richness of each repertoire was evaluated using RTK rarefaction, the Chao1 estimator, and Recon v2.1 estimates of unobserved clonotypes. Generation probabilities were computed with OLGA for all TCRbeta clonotypes obtained by the gDNA method from a handful of donors. Here the immuneACCESS table is served through TCRdb, limited to in-frame sequences with V and J called. Missing clones are a known gap in these copies; in checked studies unresolved V genes cover under half, and the rest lacks a known reason. V and J calls and clone size are given by that table; D and trimming were obtained from the DNA. The sample data list roughly 2.2 million clones, and around 93% of these were observed just once. Together, the top ten hold around 0.35% of the sample.

Measured from the cysteine to the phenylalanine, the CDR3 is 17 residues long. Just the 51-base CDR3 DNA is kept, in frame starting at base 1. According to the germline V gene, CDR1 reads MDHEN and CDR2 reads SYDVKM. V loses 3 bases of germline sequence and J loses 7 bases, and the interval between the two ends is 22 bases. This sample was included in a study of shared clonotypes between healthy human individuals (dated by TCRdb to the early 2020s). Study-wide context: Three men and two women, aged 18 to 49 years, made up the cohort. For each donor, CD4 naive and CD4 memory were each run on three plates, CD8 naive on two plates, and CD8 memory on one plate. Blood TCR repertoires of a handful of healthy adults were deeply sequenced to estimate repertoire size and the extent of clonotype sharing between individuals. To increase sequencing depth and limit assay-specific biases, different laboratories used diverse techniques to prepare libraries and sequence TCR repertoires. Leukapheresis yielded between about 0.85 and 10 billion PBMCs per donor.

What the authors observed across the whole study: Rarefaction of sorted-subset datasets indicated incomplete sequencing despite the large sequencing depth. Naive subsets generally had larger estimated clonotype richness than memory subsets did. Pairwise subsampling led to the expectation that sequencing depth would affect the degree of clonotype sharing among donors. Compared with non-shared clonotypes, the clonotypes found in all four sorted-subset donors had higher generation probabilities. Because the study included a small number of donors, the genetic and exposure-history diversity represented was limited. Sampling was limited to blood, and TCR repertoires in tissue likely differ from TCR repertoires in blood. When a handful of donors were compared, the shared fraction of clonotypes was about 5% for naive CD4, less than 4% for naive CD8, 2% to 2.5% for memory CD4, and around 0.37% for memory CD8.

Donors were healthy HIV-negative adults with no recently reported acute infections or vaccinations. All donors were Caucasian adults living in Nashville, Tennessee, USA. CD4+ T cells were enriched through magnetic negative selection, after which naive cells were positively selected on CD45RA and the remaining negative fraction served as the memory subset. Blood was obtained by leukapheresis, after which PBMCs were separated by Ficoll-Histopaque density gradient centrifugation and cryopreserved in liquid nitrogen vapor phase. Analytical flow cytometry was used to check the purity and quantity of every magnetically sorted T cell population. Each sorted fraction had its genomic DNA isolated and then quantified by UV absorbance on a Nanodrop 2000c.

The receptor chain draws on TRBV28 and TRBJ1-5, and TRBD1 may be the D gene, going by 5 matching bases. The sequencing input was naive CD4+ T cells from PBMCs. Sample cell subset or site, as interpreted from the label and publication: CD45RA+ positively selected. This TCR was sampled from a man between 18 and 35 years old in good health. Some clones in this sample may be carry-over from other donors' samples. The CDR3 region: CASSFRPGRGGRQPQHF. The nucleotide sequence is given as TGTGCCAGCAGTTTCCGACCGGGACGGGGAGGTCGGCAGCCCCAGCATTTT.